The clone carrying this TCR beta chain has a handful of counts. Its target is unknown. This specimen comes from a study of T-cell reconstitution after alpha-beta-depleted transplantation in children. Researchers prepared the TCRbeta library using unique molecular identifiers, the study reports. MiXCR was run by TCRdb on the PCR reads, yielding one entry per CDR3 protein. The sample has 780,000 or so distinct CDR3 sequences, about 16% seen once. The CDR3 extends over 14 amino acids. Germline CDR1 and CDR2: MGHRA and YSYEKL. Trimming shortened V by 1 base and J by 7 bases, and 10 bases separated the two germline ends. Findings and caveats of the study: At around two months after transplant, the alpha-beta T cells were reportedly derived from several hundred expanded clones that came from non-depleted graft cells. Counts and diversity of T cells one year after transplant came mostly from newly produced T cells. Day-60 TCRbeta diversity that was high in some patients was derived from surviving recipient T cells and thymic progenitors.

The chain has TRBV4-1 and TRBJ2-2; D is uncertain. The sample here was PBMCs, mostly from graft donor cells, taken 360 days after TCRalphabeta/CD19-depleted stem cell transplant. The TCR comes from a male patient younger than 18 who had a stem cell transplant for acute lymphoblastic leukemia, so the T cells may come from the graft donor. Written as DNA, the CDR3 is TGCGCCAGCAGCCAAGCACATGGGCGCGGGGAGCTGTTTTTT. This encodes CASSQAHGRGELFF.